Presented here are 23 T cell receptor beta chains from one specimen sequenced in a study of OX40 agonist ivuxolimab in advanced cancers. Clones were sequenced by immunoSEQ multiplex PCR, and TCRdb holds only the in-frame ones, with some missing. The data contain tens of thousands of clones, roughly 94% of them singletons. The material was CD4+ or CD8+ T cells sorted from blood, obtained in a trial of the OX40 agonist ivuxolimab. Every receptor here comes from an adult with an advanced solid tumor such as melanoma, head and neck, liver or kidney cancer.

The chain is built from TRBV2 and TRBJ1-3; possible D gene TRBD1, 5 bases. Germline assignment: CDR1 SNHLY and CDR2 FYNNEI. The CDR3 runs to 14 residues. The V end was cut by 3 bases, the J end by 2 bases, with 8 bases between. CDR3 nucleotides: TGTGCCAGCAGTGATGTCAGGGCTGGAAACACCATATATTTT. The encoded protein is CASSDVRAGNTIYF. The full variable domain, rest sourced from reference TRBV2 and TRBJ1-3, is EPEVTQTPSHQVTQMGQEVILRCVPISNHLYFYWYRQILGQKVEFLVSFYNNEISEKSEIFDDQFSVERPDGSNFTLKIRSTKLEDSAMYFCASSDVRAGNTIYFGEGSWLTVV.

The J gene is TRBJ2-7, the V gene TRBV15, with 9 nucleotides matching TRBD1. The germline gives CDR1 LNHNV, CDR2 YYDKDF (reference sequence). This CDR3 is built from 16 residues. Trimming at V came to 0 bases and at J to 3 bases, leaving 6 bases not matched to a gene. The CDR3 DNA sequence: TGTGCCACCAGCAGAGATTCGGGACAGGGTATCTACGAGCAGTACTTC. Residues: CATSRDSGQGIYEQYF.

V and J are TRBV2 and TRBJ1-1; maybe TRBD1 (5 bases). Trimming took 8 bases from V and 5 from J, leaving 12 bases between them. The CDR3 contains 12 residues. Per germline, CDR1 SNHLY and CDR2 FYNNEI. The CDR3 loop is CASADGGTEAFF. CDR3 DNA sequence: TGTGCCAGCGCGGATGGGGGGACTGAAGCTTTCTTT.

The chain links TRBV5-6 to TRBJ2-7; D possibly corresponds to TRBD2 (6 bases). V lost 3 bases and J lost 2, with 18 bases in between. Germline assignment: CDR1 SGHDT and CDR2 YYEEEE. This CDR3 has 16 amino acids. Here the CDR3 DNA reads TGTGCCAGCAGCTCTAACTCGGGGGTGGGGGCCTACGAGCAGTACTTC. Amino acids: CASSSNSGVGAYEQYF.

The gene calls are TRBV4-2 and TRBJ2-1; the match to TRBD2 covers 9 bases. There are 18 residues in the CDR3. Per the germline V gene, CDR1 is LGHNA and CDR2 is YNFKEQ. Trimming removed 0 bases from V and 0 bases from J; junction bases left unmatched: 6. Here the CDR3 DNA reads TGTGCCAGCAGCCAAGATTCTAGCGGGGCGAGCTCCTACAATGAGCAGTTCTTC. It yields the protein CASSQDSSGASSYNEQFF.

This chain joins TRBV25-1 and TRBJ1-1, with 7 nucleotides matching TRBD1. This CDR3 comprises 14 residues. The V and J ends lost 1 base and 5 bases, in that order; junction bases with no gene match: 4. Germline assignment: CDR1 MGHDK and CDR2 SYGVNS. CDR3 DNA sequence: TGTGCCAGCAGTGAATTGACAGGGTTGACTGAAGCTTTCTTT. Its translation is CASSELTGLTEAFF.

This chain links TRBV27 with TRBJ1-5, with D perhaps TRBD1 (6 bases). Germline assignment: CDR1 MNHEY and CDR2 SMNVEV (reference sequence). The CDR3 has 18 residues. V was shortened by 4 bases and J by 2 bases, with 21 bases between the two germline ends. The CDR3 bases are TGTGCCAGCAGTTCATCAGGGCCCCAAGGGGGGGGCAATCAGCCCCAGCATTTT. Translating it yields CASSSSGPQGGGNQPQHF.

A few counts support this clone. DNA of the CDR3: TGTGCCAGCAGCTCCAGAGGTCTGGATTCACCCCTCCACTTT. It specifies CASSSRGLDSPLHF. The chain links TRBV27 to TRBJ1-6; D unresolved. Germline V gene data show CDR1 as MNHEY and CDR2 as SMNVEV (reference sequence). The CDR3 totals 14 residues. V was cut by 6 bases and J by 8 bases, with 14 bases left in between.

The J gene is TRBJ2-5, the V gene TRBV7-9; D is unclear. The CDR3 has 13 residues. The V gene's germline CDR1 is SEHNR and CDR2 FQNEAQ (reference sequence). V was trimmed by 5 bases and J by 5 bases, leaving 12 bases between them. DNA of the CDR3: TGTGCCAGCAGCCAATTGGAAGGGGAGACCCAGTACTTC. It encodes CASSQLEGETQYF.

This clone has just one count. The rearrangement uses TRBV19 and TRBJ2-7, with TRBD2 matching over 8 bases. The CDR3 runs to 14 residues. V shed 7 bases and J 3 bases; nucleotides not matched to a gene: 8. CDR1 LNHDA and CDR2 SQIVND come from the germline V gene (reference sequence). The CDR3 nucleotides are TGTGCCAGTAAGGTAGCAGCGGGGGACTACGAGCAGTACTTC. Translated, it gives CASKVAAGDYEQYF.

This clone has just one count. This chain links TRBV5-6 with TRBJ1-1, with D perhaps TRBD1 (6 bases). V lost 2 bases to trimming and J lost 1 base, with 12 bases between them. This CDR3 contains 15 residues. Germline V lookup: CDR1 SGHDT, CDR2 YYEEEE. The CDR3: CASSFGGAPNTEAFF. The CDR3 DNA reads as TGTGCCAGCAGCTTTGGGGGGGCCCCGAACACTGAAGCTTTCTTT.

CDR3 in amino acids: CASSHSRQGTYEQYF. The CDR3 bases are TGTGCCAGCAGCCATAGCCGACAGGGCACCTACGAGCAGTACTTC. The rearrangement links TRBV7-9 to TRBJ2-7; TRBD1 matches at 7 bases. CDR3 length: 15 amino acids. Germline values: CDR1 SEHNR, CDR2 FQNEAQ (reference sequence). Trimming took 5 bases from V and 2 from J; bases not matched to a gene: 9. Together with reference TRBV7-9 and TRBJ2-7, the CDR3 gives the full variable domain: DTGVSQNPRHKITKRGQNVTFRCDPISEHNRLYWYRQTLGQGPEFLTYFQNEAQLEKSRLLSDRFSAERPKGSFSTLEIQRTEQGDSAMYLCASSHSRQGTYEQYFGPGTRLTVT.

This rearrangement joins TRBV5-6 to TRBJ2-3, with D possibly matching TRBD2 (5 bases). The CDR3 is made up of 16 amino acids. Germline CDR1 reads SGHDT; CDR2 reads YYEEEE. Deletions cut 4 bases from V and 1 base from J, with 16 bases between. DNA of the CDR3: TGTGCCAGCAGCCAAGGAGCGGTATTGGGCACAGATACGCAGTATTTT. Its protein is CASSQGAVLGTDTQYF. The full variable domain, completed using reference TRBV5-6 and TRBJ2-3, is DAGVTQSPTHLIKTRGQQVTLRCSPKSGHDTVSWYQQALGQGPQFIFQYYEEEERQRGNFPDRFSGHQFPNYSSELNVNALLLGDSALYLCASSQGAVLGTDTQYFGPGTRLTVL.

CDR3 bases: TGTGCCAGCAGCTTCTCGCAGGCAAGCTCCTACGAGCAGTACTTC. Protein product: CASSFSQASSYEQYF. This chain joins TRBV28 and TRBJ2-7; D unresolved. V dropped 6 bases and J dropped 0 bases, with 15 bases sitting between them. The germline CDR1 and CDR2 sequences are MDHEN and SYDVKM. This CDR3 has 15 residues.

This chain's CDR3 is CASSLGGGTYEQYF. The CDR3 nucleotides read TGTGCCAGCAGCTTAGGGGGAGGTACCTACGAGCAGTACTTC. This chain uses TRBV7-9 with TRBJ2-7; D is perhaps TRBD2 (6 bases). The V end was cut by 1 base, the J end by 2 bases, with 9 bases between. Looked up from germline, CDR1 is SEHNR and CDR2 is FQNEAQ (reference sequence). CDR3 length equals 14 residues.

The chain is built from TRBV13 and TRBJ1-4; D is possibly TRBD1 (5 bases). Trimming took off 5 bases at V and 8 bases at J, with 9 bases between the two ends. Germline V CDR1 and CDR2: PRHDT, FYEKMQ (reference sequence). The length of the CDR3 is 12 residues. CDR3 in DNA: TGTGCCAGCAGCAAAACAGGAGAAAAACTGTTTTTT. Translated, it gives CASSKTGEKLFF.

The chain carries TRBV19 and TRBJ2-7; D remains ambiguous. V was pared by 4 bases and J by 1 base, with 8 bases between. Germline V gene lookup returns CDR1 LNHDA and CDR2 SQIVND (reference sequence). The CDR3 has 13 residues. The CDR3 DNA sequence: TGTGCCAGTAGTAACCGAGAGTCCTACGAGCAGTACTTC. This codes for CASSNRESYEQYF.

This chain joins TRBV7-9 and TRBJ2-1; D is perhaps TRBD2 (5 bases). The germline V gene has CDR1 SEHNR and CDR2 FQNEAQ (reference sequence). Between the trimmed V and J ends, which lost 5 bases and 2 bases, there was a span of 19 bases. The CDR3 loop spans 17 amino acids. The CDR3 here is CASSPGFQGRAYNEQFF. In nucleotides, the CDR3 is TGTGCCAGCAGCCCCGGATTTCAAGGGAGAGCCTACAATGAGCAGTTCTTC.

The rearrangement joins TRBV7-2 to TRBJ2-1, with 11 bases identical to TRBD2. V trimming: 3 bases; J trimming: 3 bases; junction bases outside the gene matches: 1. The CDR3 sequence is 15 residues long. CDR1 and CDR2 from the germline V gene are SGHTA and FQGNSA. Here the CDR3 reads CASSLTSGIYNEQFF. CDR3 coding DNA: TGTGCCAGCAGCTTGACTAGCGGGATCTACAATGAGCAGTTCTTC.

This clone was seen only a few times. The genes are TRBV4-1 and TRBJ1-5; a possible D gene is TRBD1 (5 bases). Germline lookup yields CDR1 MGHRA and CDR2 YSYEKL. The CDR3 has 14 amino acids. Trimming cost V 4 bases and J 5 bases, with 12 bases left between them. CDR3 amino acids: CASSLKRGDQPQHF. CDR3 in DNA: TGCGCCAGCAGCCTAAAGCGGGGGGATCAGCCCCAGCATTTT.

The CDR3 DNA sequence: TGCGCCAGCACCGACGACAGGGCGGGAGAGACCCAGTACTTC. Amino acids: CASTDDRAGETQYF. The chain has TRBV5-1 and TRBJ2-5; 7 bases are a match to TRBD1. CDR3 length: 14 residues. V trimming: 6 bases; J trimming: 4 bases; junction bases outside the gene matches: 9. Germline CDR1 is SGHRS and CDR2 is YFSETQ.

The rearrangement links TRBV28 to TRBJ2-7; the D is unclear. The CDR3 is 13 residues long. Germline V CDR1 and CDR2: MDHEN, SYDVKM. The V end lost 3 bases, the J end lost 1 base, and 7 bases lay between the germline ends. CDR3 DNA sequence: TGTGCCAGCAGTTTCCTTCGTTCCTACGAGCAGTACTTC. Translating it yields CASSFLRSYEQYF.

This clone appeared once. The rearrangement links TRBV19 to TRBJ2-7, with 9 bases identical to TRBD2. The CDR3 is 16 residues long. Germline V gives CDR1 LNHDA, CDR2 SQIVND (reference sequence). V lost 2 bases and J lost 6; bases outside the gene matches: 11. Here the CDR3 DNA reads TGTGCCAGTAGTATATTTAGCGGGAGAGGTCTGCTCGAGCAGTACTTC. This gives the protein CASSIFSGRGLLEQYF.